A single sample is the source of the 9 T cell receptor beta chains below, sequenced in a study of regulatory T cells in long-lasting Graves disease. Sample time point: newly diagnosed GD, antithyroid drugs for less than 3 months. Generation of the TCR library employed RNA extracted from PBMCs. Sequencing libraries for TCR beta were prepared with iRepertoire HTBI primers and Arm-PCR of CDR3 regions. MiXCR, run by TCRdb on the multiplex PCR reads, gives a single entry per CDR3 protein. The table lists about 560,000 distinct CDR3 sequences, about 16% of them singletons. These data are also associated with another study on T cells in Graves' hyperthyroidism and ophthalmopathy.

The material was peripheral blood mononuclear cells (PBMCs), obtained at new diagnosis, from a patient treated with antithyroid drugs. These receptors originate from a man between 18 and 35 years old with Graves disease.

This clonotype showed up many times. CDR3 sequence (DNA): TGCGCCAGCAGCCAAGATATAGCCAGTCAAGAGACCCAGTACTTC. Its translation: CASSQDIASQETQYF. This chain connects TRBV4-1 to TRBJ2-5; D not certain. The V gene's germline CDR1 is MGHRA and CDR2 YSYEKL. CDR3 length: 15 amino acids. Trimming stripped 0 bases from V and 2 bases from J, with 10 bases between.

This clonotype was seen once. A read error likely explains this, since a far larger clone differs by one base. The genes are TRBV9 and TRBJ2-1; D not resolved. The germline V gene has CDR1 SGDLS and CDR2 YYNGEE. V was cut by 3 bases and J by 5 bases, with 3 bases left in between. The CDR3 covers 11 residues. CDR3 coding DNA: TGTGCCAGCAGCGACGACAATGAGCAGTTCTTC. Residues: CASSDDNEQFF. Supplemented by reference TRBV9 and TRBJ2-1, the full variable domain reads DSGVTQTPKHLITATGQRVTLRCSPRSGDLSVYWYQQSLDQGLQFLIQYYNGEERAKGNILERFSAQQFPDLHSELNLSSLELGDSALYFCASSDDNEQFFGPGTRLTVL.

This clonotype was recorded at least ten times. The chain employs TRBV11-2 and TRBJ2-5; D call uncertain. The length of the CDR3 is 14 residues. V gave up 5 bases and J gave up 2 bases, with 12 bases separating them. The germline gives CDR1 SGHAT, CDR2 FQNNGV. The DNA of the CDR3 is TGTGCCAGCAGCCAAAATGCCGGGCAAGAGACCCAGTACTTC. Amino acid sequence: CASSQNAGQETQYF.

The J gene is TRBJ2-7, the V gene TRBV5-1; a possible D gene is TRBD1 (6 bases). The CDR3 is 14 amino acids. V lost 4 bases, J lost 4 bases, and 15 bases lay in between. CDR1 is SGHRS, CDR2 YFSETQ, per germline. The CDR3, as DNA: TGCGCCAGCAGCATTCTCCCGGGACAATACGAGCAGTACTTC. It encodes CASSILPGQYEQYF.

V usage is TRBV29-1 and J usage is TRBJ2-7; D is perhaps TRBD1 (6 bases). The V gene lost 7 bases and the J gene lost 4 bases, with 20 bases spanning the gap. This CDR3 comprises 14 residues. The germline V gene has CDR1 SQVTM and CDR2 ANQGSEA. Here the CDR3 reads CSARDRDNLYEQYF. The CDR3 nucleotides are TGCAGCGCCCGGGATCGGGACAACCTTTACGAGCAGTACTTC.

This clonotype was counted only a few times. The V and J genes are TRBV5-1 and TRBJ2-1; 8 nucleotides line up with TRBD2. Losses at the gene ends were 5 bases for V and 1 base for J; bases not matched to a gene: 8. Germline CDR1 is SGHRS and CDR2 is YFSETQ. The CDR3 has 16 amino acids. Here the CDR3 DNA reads TGCGCCAGCAGTCAAACGACTAGCGCGTCCTACAATGAGCAGTTCTTC. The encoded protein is CASSQTTSASYNEQFF.

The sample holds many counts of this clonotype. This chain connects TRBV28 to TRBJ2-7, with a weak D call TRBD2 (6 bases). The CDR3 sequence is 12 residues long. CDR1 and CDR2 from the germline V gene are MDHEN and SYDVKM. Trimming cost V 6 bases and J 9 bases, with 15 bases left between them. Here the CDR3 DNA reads TGTGCCAGCAGACTGGTCCGGGGGTCGCAGTACTTC. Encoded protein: CASRLVRGSQYF. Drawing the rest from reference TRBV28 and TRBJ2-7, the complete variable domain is DVKVTQSSRYLVKRTGEKVFLECVQDMDHENMFWYRQDPGLGLRLIYFSYDVKMKEKGDIPEGYSVSREKKERFSLILESASTNQTSMYLCASRLVRGSQYFGPGTRLTVT.

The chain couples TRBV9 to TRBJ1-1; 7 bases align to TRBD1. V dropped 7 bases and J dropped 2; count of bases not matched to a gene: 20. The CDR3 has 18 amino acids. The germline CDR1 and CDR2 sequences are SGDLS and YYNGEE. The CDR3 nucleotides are TGTGCCAGCCCCTTTTATCGGAGGGACAGAGTATCTAACACTGAAGCTTTCTTT. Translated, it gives CASPFYRRDRVSNTEAFF.

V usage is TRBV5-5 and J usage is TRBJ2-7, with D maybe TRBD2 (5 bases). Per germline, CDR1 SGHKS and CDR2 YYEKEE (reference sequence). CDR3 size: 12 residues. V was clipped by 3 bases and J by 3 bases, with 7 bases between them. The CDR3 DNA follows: TGTGCCAGCAGCTGGGGAGACTACGAGCAGTACTTC. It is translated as CASSWGDYEQYF. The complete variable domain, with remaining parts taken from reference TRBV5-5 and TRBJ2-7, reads DAGVTQSPTHLIKTRGQQVTLRCSPISGHKSVSWYQQVLGQGPQFIFQYYEKEERGRGNFPDRFSARQFPNYSSELNVNALLLGDSALYLCASSWGDYEQYFGPGTRLTVT.